This TCR beta chain was recorded in a study of blood T cell repertoires in COVID-19. CDR3 length: 16 residues. Only in-frame clones appear in the TCRdb table, and some are missing; sequencing was by immunoSEQ multiplex PCR. Among about 220,000 clones listed, approximately 82% were seen once. The chain combines TRBV21-1 with TRBJ1-3; TRBD1 is the table's D call, not checked against the DNA. TRBV21-1 is classified as a pseudogene. This clonotype was obtained from a woman older than 75 with acute or convalescent COVID-19. Sequenced sample: peripheral blood. The CDR3 coding sequence is TGTGCCAGCAGCAAACAGGGACAGTGTACTGGAAACACCATATATTTT. It encodes CASSKQGQCTGNTIYF.